The clone carrying this T cell receptor (beta chain) was found a few times. The antigen is not known. The data derive from a study of T cells in Graves' hyperthyroidism and ophthalmopathy. RNA transcripts provided the source from which TCR beta CDR3 regions were amplified. The study used the HTBI primer set for a first-round RT-PCR of the TCR CDR3. In TCRdb, the multiplex PCR reads were re-called with MiXCR into one record per CDR3 protein. The sample shows 200,000 to 250,000 distinct CDR3 sequences, 15% to 20% of them seen only once. V gave up 1 base and J gave up 0 bases, with 10 bases separating them. The CDR3 has 16 amino acids. Graves' hyperthyroidism qualified as stable when ophthalmopathy did not progress within 18 months. Among the patients, aged 18 to 65, hyperthyroidism was newly diagnosed and had lasted under 2 months. Based on clinical symptoms, serum thyroxine and TRAb, thyroid ultrasound and orbital computed tomography, diagnoses were reached.

Study-level points and caveats: Blood held most thyroid clonotypes expanded above 0.001 frequency.

V gene TRBV12-3 or TRBV12-4 combines with J gene TRBJ1-3; weak D call: TRBD1 (5 bases). The origin of this receptor is a man aged 35-49 years with Graves' hyperthyroidism. Sequencing was done on a sample of blood. Written as DNA, the CDR3 is TGTGCCAGCAGTTTAGAAGGGGTAGGCTCTGGAAACACCATATATTTT. Translated: CASSLEGVGSGNTIYF.